The clone carrying this T cell receptor beta chain showed up many times. The antigen remains unidentified. This specimen comes from a study of identical twins. Study-wide results and limits: Models, which agreed with sharing between unrelated individuals, nonetheless underestimated the out-of-frame TCR alpha sharing seen in monozygotic twins. With abundant cord blood beta clonotypes, insertions were fewer; memory repertoires showed no such pattern.

No donor was unhealthy or non-Caucasian. CDR1 DFQATT and CDR2 SNEGSKA come from the germline V gene (reference sequence). The junction had 8 bases not matched to a gene; V was cut back by 1 base and J by 4 bases. CDR3 length: 16 amino acids. A universal primer site arose from template switching, and cDNA bore unique molecular identifiers. In TCRdb, the 5' RACE reads were re-called with MiXCR into one record per CDR3 protein. The sample includes about 690,000 distinct CDR3 sequences, 6% to 6.5% of them seen just once. The gene calls are TRBV20-1 and TRBJ2-3; 10 bases are a match to TRBD2. Sequenced material: naive T cells sorted from blood. This TCR derives from a man aged 18 to 29 in good health. Here the CDR3 reads CSARGGLAGAADTQYF. CDR3 bases: TGCAGTGCTAGAGGGGGGCTAGCGGGAGCCGCAGATACGCAGTATTTT.